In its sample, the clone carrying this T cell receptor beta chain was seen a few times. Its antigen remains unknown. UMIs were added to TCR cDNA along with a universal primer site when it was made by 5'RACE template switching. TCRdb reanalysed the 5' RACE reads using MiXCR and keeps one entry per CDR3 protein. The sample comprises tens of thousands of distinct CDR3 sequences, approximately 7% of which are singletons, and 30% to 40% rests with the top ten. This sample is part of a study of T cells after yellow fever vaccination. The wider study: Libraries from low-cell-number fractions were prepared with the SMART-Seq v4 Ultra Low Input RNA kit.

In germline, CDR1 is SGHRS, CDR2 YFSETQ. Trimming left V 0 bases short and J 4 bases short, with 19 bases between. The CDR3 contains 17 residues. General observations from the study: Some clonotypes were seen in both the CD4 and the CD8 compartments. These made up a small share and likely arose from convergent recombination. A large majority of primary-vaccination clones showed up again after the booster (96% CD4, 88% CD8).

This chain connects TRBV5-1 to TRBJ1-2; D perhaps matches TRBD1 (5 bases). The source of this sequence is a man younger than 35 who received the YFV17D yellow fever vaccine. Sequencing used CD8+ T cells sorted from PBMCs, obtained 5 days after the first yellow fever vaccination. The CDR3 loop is CASSLAHSGTGIYGYTF. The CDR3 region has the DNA TGCGCCAGCAGCTTGGCCCATTCGGGTACAGGAATCTATGGCTACACCTTC.